These 6 T cell receptor beta chains originate from one sample sequenced in a study of CD8+ T cells in alopecia areata. Once RNA had been extracted, it was reverse transcribed into cDNA to act as the sequencing template. The assay was immunoSEQ multiplex PCR, and TCRdb's table has in-frame clones only and misses some. Recorded here are some 110,000 clones, none singletons. Input material: lesional skin. These receptors all stem from a C3H/HeJ mouse with alopecia areata. MHC haplotype: H2-k.

This clone has only a few counts. There is a difference at residue 14 between the TCRdb protein and the DNA translation, so the protein given here was translated from the DNA. The genes are named according to mouse. The read terminates 3 residues ahead of where the CDR3 ends, so the germline J gene completes it. The chain has TRBV13-1 and TRBJ1-6; 7 nucleotides match TRBD1. TRBJ1-6 is marked as an open reading frame, function uncertain. V lost 0 bases and J lost 2; bases outside the gene matches: 5. The CDR3 extends over 17 amino acids. The V gene's germline CDR1 is NSHNY and CDR2 SYGAGN. The covered CDR3 bases are TGTGCCAGCAGTGATGAAAAAGGGGGCCCCTATAATTCGCCC. Translation: CASSDEKGGPYNSP. The full CDR3 protein is CASSDEKGGPYNSPLYF.

For this clone: Gene names refer to mouse genes. The CDR3 end is not reached by the read, which stops 4 residues before it; the germline J gene fills it in. The chain is built from TRBV14 and TRBJ1-4, with TRBD1 as a possible D gene (6 bases). The V end was cut by 3 bases, the J end by 0 bases, with 6 bases between. CDR1 is SGHDT, CDR2 FRDEAV, per germline. This CDR3 has 14 amino acids. The covered CDR3 bases are TGTGCCAGCAGTTCAGGGGTTTCCAACGAA. Protein: CASSSGVSNE. The entire CDR3 is CASSSGVSNERLFF.

This clone came up a few times. Mouse gene names and germline throughout. The read gets to within 4 residues of the CDR3 end, and the germline J gene fills in the rest. This sequence joins TRBV14 and TRBJ2-3; TRBD1 aligns across 9 bases. CDR1 is SGHDT and CDR2 is FRDEAV in the germline V gene. The CDR3 totals 13 residues. The CDR3 sequence is CASSRDREETLYF. The CDR3 bases that were read are TGTGCCAGCAGCCGGGACAGGGAAGAA.

This clone was found a few times. Gene names denote mouse genes. The CDR3 extends 4 residues past the end of the read, so its final part is completed from the germline J gene. The chain recombines TRBV1 with TRBJ2-7, with TRBD2 matching over 7 bases. The CDR3 totals 16 residues. With V trimmed by 0 bases and J by 0 bases, 5 bases remained unmatched. Germline assignment: CDR1 NSQYPW and CDR2 LRSPGD (reference sequence). Here the CDR3 reads CTCSAERAGGSYEQYF. The CDR3 DNA, read in part, is TGCACCTGCAGTGCAGAGAGGGCTGGGGGCTCCTAT. Full variable domain (rest looked up from reference TRBV1 and TRBJ2-7): VTLLEQNPRWRLVPRGQAVNLRCILKNSQYPWMSWYQQDLQKQLQWLFTLRSPGDKEVKSLPGADYLATRVTDTELRLQVANMSQGRTLYCTCSAERAGGSYEQYFGPGTRLTVL.

In regard to this clone: Genes and germline come from the mouse. Read sequence stops 4 residues before the CDR3 end, and the germline J gene provides the missing end. J is TRBJ1-1 and V is TRBV16; 11 positions agree with TRBD1. The CDR3 runs to 16 residues. Germline loops: CDR1 SGHSA, CDR2 FRNQAP. V lost 2 bases, J lost 3 bases, and 5 bases stayed unmatched. The CDR3 region is CASSLPDRGRDTEVFF. The sequenced CDR3 bases are TGTGCAAGCAGCTTACCGGACAGGGGGCGGGACACA.

This clone turned up a few times. TCRdb gives a protein that differs at residue 9 from what the DNA encodes, so the protein here is translated from the DNA. Genes and germline are mouse. The read stops 3 residues short of the end of the CDR3; the missing end is completed from the germline J gene. The chain joins TRBV19 to TRBJ1-3, with a tentative D call TRBD1 (5 bases). Deletions cut 2 bases from V and 8 bases from J, with 8 bases between. CDR3 length: 12 residues. The V gene's germline CDR1 is FNHDT and CDR2 SITEND (reference sequence). CDR3 sequence: CASSIREDTLYF. The sequenced CDR3 bases are TGTGCCAGCAGTATCAGGGAAGATACG.